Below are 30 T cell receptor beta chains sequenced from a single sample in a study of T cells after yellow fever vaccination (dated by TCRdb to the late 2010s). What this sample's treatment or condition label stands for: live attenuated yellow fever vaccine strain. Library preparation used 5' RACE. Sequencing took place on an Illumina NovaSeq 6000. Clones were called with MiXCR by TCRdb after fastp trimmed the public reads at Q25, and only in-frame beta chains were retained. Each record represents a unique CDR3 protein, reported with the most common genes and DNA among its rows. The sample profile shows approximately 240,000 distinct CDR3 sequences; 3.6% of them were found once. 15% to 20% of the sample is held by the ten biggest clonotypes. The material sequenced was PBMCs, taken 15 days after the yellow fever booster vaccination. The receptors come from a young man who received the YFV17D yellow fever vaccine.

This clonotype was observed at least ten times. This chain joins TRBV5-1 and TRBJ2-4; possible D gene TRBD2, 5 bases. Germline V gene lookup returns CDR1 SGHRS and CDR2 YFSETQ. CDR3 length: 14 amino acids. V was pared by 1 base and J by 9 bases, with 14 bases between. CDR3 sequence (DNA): TGCGCCAGCAGCTTGAGAGGGAAAGAGGGCATTCAGTACTTC. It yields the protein CASSLRGKEGIQYF.

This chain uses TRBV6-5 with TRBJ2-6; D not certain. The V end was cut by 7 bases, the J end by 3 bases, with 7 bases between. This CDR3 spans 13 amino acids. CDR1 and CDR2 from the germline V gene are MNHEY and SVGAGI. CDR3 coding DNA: TGTGCCAGCAAACGAGGTGGGGCCAACGTCCTGACTTTC. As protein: CASKRGGANVLTF.

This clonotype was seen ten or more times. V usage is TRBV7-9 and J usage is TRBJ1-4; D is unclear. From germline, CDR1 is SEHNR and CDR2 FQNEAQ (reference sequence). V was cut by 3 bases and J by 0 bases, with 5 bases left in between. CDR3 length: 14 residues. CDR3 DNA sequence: TGTGCCAGCAGCTTCGTCACAACTAATGAAAAACTGTTTTTT. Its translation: CASSFVTTNEKLFF.

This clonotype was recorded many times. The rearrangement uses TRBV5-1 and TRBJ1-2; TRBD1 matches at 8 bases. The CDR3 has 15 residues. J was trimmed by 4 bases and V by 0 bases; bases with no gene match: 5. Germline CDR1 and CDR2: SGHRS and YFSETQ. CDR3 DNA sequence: TGCGCCAGCAGCTTGGTAGGGACAGGCTTCTATGGCTACACCTTC. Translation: CASSLVGTGFYGYTF.

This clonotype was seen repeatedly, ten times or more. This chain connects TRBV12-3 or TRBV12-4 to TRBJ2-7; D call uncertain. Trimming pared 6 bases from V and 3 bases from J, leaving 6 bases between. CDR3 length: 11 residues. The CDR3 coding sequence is TGTGCCAGCAGATCGCTCTACGAGCAGTACTTC. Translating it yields CASRSLYEQYF.

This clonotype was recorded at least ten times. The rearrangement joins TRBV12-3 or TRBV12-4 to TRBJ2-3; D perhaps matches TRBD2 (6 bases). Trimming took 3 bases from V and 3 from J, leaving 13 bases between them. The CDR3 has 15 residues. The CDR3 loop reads CASSFGGDVTDTQYF. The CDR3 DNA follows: TGTGCCAGCAGTTTTGGAGGGGATGTTACAGATACGCAGTATTTT.

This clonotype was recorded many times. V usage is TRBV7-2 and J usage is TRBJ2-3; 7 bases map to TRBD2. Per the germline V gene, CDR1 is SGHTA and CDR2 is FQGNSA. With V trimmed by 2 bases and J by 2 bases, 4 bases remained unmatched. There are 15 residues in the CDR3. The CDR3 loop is CASSLSGRDTDTQYF. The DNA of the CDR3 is TGTGCCAGCAGCTTATCTGGGAGGGACACAGATACGCAGTATTTT.

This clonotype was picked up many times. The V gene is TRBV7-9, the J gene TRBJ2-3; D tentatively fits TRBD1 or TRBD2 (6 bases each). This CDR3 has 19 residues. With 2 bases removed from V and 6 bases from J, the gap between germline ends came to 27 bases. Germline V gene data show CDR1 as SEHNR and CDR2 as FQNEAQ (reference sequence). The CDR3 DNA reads TGTGCCAGCAGCTTAAAGCCGAGGGGTGCCGGGGGCCGTAATGATACGCAGTATTTT. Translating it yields CASSLKPRGAGGRNDTQYF.

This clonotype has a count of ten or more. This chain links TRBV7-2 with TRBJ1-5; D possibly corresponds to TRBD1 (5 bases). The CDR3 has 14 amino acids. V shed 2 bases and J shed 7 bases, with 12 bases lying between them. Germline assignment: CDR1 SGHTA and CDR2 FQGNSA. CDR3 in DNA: TGTGCCAGCAGCTTAAACCGGGGCAGCCAGCCCCAGCATTTT. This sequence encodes CASSLNRGSQPQHF.

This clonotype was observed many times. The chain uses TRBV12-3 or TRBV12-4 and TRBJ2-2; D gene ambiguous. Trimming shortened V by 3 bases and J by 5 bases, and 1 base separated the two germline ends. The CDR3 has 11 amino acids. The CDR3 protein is CASSFTGELFF. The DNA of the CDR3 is TGTGCCAGCAGTTTTACCGGGGAGCTGTTTTTT.

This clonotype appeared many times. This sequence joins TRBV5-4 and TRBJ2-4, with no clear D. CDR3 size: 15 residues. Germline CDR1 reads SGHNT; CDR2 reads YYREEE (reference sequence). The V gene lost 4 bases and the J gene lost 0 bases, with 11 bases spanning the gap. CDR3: CASSTNNIAKNIQYF. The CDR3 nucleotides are TGTGCCAGCAGCACGAACAACATAGCCAAAAACATTCAGTACTTC. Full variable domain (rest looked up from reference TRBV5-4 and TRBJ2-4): ETGVTQSPTHLIKTRGQQVTLRCSSQSGHNTVSWYQQALGQGPQFIFQYYREEENGRGNFPPRFSGLQFPNYSSELNVNALELDDSALYLCASSTNNIAKNIQYFGAGTRLSVL.

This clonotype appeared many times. The CDR3 sequence: CASKWDRGTEAFF. The CDR3 nucleotides are TGTGCCAGCAAGTGGGACAGGGGCACTGAAGCTTTCTTT. The chain couples TRBV7-2 to TRBJ1-1, with 10 bases fitting TRBD1. Germline loops: CDR1 SGHTA, CDR2 FQGNSA. This CDR3 has 13 amino acids. V shed 7 bases and J 4 bases; nucleotides not matched to a gene: 3.

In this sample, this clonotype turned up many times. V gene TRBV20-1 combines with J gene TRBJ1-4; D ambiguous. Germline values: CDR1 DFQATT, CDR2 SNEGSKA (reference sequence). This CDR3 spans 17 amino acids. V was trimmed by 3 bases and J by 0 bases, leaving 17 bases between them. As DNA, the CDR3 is TGCAGTGCTAGGGCCGCGGCAGGCACCTCAACTAATGAAAAACTGTTTTTT. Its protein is CSARAAAGTSTNEKLFF.

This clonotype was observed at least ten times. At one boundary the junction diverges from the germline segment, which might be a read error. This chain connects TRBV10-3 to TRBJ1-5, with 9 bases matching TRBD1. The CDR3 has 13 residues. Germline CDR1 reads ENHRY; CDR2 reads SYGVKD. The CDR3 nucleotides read TGTGCCATCAGTGAGCCGGACCGGGACAGGGTCTATTTT. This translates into CAISEPDRDRVYF.

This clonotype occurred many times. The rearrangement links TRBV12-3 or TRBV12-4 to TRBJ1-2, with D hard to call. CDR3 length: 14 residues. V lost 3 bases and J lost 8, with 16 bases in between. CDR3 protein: CASSFDGFVGGYTF. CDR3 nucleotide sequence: TGTGCCAGCAGTTTTGACGGGTTCGTTGGAGGCTACACCTTC.

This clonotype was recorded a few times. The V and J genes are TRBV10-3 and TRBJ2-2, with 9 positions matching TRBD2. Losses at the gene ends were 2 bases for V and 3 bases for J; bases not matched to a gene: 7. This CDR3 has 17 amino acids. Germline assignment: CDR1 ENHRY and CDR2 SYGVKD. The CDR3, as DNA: TGTGCCATCAGTGAGCTTCAGACTAGCGGCTACACCGGGGAGCTGTTTTTT. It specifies CAISELQTSGYTGELFF.

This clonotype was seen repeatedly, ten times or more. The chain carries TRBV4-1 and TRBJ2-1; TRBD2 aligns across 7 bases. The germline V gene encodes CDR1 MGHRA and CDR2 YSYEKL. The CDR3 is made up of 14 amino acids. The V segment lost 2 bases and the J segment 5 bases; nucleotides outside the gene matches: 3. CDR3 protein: CASSQRLADNEQFF. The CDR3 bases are TGCGCCAGCAGCCAAAGGCTAGCGGACAATGAGCAGTTCTTC.

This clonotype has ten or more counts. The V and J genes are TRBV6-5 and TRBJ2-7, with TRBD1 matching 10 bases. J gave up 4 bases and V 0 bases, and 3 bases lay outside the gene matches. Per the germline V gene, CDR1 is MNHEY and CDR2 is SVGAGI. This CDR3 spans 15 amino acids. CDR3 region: CASSYSGTGVYEQYF. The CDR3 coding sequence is TGTGCCAGCAGTTACTCCGGGACAGGGGTTTACGAGCAGTACTTC.

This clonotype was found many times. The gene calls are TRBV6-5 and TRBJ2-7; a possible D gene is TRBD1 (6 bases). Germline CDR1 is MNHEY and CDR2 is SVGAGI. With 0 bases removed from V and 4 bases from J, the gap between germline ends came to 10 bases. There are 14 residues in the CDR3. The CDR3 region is CASSYSDRGYEQYF. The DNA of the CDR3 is TGTGCCAGCAGTTACTCGGATAGGGGGTACGAGCAGTACTTC.

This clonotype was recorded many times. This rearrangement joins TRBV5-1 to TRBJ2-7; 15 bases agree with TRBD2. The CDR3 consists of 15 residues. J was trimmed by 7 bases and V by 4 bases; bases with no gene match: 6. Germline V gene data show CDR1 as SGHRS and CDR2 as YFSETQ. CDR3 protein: CASSPRTSGGAEQYF. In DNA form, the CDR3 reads TGCGCCAGCAGCCCTCGGACTAGCGGGGGGGCTGAGCAGTACTTC.

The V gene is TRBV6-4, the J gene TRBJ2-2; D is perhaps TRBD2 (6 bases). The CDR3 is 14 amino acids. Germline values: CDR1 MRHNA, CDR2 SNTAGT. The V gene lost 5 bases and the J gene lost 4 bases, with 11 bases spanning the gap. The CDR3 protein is CASSHVGSTGELFF. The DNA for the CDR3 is TGTGCCAGCAGTCACGTCGGGAGCACCGGGGAGCTGTTTTTT.

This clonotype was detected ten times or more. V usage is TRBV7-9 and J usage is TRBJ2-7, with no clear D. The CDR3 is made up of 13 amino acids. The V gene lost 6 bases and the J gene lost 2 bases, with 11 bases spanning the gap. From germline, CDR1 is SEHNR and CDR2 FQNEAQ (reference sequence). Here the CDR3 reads CASRPTVAYEQYF. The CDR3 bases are TGTGCCAGCAGACCAACAGTTGCCTACGAGCAGTACTTC.

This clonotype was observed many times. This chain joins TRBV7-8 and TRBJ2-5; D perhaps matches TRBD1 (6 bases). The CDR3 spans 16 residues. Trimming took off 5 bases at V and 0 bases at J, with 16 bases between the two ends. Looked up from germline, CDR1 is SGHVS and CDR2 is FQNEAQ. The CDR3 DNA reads TGTGCCAGCAGCGTGAACAGGGTTGGGAACCAAGAGACCCAGTACTTC. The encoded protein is CASSVNRVGNQETQYF.

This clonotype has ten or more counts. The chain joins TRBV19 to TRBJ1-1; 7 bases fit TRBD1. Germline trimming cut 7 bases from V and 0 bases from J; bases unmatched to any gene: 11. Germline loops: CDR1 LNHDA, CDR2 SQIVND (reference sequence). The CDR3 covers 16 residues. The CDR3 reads CASTDGTDRMNTEAFF. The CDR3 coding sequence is TGTGCCAGTACCGACGGGACAGACCGAATGAACACTGAAGCTTTCTTT.

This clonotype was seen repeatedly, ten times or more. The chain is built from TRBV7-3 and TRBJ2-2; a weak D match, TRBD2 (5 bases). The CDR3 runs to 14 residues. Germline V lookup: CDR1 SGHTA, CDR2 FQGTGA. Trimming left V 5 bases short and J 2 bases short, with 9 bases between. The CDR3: CASSRTVNTGELFF. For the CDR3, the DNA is TGTGCCAGCAGCCGGACTGTTAACACCGGGGAGCTGTTTTTT. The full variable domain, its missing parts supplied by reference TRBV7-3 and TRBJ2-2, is GAGVSQTPSNKVTEKGKYVELRCDPISGHTALYWYRQSLGQGPEFLIYFQGTGAADDSGLPNDRFFAVRPEGSVSTLKIQRTERGDSAVYLCASSRTVNTGELFFGEGSRLTVL.

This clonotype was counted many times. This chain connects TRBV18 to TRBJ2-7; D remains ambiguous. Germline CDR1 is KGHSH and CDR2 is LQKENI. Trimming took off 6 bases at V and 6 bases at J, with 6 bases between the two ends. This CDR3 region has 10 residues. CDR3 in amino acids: CASSPLEQYV. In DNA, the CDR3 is TGTGCCAGCTCCCCCCTCGAGCAGTACGTC.

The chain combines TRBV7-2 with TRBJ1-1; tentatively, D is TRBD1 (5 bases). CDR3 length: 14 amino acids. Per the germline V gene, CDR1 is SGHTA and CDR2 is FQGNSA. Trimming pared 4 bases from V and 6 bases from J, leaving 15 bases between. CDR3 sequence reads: CASSSLGGRAEAFF. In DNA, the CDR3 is TGTGCCAGCAGCTCCCTGGGGGGGAGAGCTGAAGCTTTCTTT.

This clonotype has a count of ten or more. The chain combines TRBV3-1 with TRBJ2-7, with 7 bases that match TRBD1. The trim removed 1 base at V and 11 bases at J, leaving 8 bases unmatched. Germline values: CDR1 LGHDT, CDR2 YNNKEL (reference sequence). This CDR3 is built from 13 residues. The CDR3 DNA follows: TGTGCCAGCAGCCAAGCCCCGGACAGGCGAGAGTACTTC. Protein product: CASSQAPDRREYF.

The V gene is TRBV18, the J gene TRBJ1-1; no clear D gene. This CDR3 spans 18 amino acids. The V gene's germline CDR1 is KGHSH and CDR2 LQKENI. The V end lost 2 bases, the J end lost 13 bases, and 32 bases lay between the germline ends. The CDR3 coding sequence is TGTGCCAGCTCACCATTGTCCGGTGCCCTCGCAATGGACCCCTGGGGTTTCTTT. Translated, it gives CASSPLSGALAMDPWGFF.

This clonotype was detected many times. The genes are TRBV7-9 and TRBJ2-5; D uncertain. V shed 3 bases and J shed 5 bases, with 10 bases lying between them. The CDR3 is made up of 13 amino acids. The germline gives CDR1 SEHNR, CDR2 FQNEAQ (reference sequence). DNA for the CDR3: TGTGCCAGCAGCTTGGTCTTCGGGGAGACCCAGTACTTC. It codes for CASSLVFGETQYF.